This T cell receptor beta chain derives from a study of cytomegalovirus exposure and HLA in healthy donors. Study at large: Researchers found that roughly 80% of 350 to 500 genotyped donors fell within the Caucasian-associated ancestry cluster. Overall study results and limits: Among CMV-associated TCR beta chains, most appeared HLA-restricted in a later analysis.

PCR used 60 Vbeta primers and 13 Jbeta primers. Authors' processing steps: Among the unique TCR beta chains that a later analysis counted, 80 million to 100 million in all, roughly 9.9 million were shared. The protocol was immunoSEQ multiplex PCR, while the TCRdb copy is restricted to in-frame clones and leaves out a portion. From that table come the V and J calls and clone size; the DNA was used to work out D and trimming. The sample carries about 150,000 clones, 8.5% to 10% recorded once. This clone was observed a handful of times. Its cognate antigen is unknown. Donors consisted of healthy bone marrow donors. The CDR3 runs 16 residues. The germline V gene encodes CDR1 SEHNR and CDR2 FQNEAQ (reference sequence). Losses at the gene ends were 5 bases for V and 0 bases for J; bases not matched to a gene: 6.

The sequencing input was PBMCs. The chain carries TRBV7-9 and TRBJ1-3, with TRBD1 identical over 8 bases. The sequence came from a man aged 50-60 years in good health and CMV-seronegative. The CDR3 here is CASSTITGGSGNTIYF. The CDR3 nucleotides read TGTGCCAGCAGCACCATTACAGGGGGCTCTGGAAACACCATATATTTT. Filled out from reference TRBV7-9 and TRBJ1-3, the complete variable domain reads DTGVSQNPRHKITKRGQNVTFRCDPISEHNRLYWYRQTLGQGPEFLTYFQNEAQLEKSRLLSDRFSAERPKGSFSTLEIQRTEQGDSAMYLCASSTITGGSGNTIYFGEGSWLTVV.